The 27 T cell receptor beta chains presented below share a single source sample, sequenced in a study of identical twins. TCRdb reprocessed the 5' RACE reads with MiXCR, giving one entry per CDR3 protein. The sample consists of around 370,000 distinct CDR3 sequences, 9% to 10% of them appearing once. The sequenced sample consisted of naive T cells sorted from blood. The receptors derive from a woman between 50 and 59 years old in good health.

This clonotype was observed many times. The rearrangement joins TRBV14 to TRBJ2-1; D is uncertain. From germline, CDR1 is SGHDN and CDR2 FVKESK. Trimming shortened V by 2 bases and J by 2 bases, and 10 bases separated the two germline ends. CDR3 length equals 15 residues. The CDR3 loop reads CASSQLGEPYNEQFF. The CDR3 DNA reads TGTGCCAGCAGCCAACTTGGCGAGCCCTACAATGAGCAGTTCTTC. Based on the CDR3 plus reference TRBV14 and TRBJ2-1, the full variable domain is EAGVTQFPSHSVIEKGQTVTLRCDPISGHDNLYWYRRVMGKEIKFLLHFVKESKQDESGMPNNRFLAERTGGTYSTLKVQPAELEDSGVYFCASSQLGEPYNEQFFGPGTRLTVL.

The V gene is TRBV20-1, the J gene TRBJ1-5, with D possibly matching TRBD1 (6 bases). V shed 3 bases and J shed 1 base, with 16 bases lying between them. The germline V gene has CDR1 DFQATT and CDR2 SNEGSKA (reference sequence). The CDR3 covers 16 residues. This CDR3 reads CSARGAGGGSNQPQHF. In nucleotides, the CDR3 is TGCAGTGCTAGGGGGGCGGGAGGTGGGAGCAATCAGCCCCAGCATTTT.

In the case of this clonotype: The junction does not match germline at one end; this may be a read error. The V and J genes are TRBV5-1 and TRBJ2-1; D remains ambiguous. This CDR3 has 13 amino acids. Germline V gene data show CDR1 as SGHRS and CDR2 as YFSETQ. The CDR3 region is CASSSTSYKEQFF. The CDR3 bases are TGCGCCAGCAGCTCCACCAGCTACAAAGAGCAGTTCTTC. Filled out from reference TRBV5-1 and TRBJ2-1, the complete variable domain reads KAGVTQTPRYLIKTRGQQVTLSCSPISGHRSVSWYQQTPGQGLQFLFEYFSETQRNKGNFPGRFSGRQFSNSRSEMNVSTLELGDSALYLCASSSTSYKEQFFGPGTRLTVL.

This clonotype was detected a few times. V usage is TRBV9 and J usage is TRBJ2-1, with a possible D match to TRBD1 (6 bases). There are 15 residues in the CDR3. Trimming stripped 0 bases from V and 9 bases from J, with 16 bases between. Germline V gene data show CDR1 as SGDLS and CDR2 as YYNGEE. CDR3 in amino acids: CASSVALEGDGEQFF. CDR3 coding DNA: TGTGCCAGCAGCGTAGCTCTAGAGGGGGATGGTGAGCAGTTCTTC.

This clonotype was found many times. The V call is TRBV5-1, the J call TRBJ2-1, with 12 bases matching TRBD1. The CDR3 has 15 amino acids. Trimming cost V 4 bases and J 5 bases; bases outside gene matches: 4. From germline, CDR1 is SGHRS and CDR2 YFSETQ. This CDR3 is CASSVGQGAHNEQFF. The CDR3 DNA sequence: TGCGCCAGCAGCGTGGGACAGGGGGCCCACAATGAGCAGTTCTTC.

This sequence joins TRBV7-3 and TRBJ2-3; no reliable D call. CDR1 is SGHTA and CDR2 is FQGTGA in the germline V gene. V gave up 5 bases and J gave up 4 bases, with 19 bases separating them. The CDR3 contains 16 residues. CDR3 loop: CASSLGVGSWSDTQYF. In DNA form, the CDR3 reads TGTGCCAGCAGCCTTGGGGTAGGCAGCTGGTCAGATACGCAGTATTTT.

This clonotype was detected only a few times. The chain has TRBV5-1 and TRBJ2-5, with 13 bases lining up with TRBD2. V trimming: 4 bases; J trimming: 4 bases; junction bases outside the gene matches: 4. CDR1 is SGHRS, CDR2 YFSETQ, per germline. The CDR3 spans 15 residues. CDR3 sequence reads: CASSPGLAGSETQYF. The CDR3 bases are TGCGCCAGCAGCCCGGGACTAGCGGGATCAGAGACCCAGTACTTC.

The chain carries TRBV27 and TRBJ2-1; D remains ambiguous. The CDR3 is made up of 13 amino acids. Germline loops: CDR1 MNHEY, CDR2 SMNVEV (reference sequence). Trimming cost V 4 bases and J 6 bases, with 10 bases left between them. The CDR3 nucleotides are TGTGCCAGCAGTTGGGCTAGGGCCAATGAGCAGTTCTTC. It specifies CASSWARANEQFF.

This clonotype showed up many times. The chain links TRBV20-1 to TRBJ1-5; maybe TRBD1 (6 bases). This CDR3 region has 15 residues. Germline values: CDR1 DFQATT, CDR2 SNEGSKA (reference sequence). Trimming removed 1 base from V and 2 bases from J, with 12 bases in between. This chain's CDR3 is CSARGIAGGNQPQHF. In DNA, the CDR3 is TGCAGTGCTAGAGGGATAGCAGGGGGCAATCAGCCCCAGCATTTT.

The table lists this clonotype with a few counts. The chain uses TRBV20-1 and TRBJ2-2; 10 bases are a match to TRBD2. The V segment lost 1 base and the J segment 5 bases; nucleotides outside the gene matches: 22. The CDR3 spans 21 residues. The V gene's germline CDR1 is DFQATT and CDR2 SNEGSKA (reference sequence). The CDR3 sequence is CSARVLTGVAGGHAGTGELFF. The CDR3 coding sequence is TGCAGTGCTAGAGTTTTAACTGGGGTAGCGGGAGGCCACGCGGGGACCGGGGAGCTGTTTTTT.

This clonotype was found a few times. Written as DNA, the CDR3 is TGTGCCAGCAGTGGGACAGGGGGTACAGGGTCCTACGAGCAGTACGTC. Its translation: CASSGTGGTGSYEQYV. The J gene is TRBJ2-7, the V gene TRBV21-1; the table's D call of TRBD1 was not tested on the DNA. TRBV21-1 is assigned pseudogene status. The length of the CDR3 is 16 residues.

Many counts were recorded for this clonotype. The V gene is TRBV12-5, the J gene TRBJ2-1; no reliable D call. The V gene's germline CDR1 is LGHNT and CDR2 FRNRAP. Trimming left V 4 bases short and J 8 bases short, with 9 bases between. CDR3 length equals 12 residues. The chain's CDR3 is CASGWTSYEQFF. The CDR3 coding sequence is TGTGCTAGTGGTTGGACCAGCTATGAGCAGTTCTTC.

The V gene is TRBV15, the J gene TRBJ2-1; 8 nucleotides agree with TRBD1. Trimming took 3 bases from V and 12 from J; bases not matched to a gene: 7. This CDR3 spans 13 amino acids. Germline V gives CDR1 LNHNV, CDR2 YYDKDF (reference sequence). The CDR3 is CATSRLDRGAQFF. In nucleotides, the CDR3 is TGTGCCACCAGCAGGCTCGACAGGGGTGCGCAGTTCTTC.

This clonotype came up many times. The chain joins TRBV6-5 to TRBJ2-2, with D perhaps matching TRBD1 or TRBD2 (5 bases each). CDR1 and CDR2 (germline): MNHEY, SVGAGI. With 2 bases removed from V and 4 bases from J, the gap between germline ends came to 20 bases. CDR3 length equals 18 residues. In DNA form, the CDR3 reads TGTGCCAGCAGTTACCGAATTGTGAGGGGTACCTCCACCGGGGAGCTGTTTTTT. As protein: CASSYRIVRGTSTGELFF.

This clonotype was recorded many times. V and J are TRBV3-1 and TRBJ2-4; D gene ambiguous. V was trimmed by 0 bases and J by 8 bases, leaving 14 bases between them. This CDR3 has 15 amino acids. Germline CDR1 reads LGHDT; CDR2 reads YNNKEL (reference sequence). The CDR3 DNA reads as TGTGCCAGCAGCCAAGAGTGGGTGAAACTCCACATTCAGTACTTC. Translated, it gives CASSQEWVKLHIQYF.

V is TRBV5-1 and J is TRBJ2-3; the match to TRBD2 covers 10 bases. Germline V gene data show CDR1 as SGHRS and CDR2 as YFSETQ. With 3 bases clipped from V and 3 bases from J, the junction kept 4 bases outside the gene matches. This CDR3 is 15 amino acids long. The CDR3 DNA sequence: TGCGCCAGCAGCTCCAGGACTAGCGGTACAGATACGCAGTATTTT. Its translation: CASSSRTSGTDTQYF.

The chain's CDR3 is CASSFQTSPPGELFF. The CDR3 DNA follows: TGCGCCAGCAGCTTCCAAACTAGTCCCCCCGGGGAGCTGTTTTTT. The chain employs TRBV5-1 and TRBJ2-2; the D gene is possibly TRBD2 (5 bases). Trimming removed 2 bases from V and 6 bases from J, with 14 bases in between. The CDR3 is 15 residues long. Germline V gives CDR1 SGHRS, CDR2 YFSETQ.

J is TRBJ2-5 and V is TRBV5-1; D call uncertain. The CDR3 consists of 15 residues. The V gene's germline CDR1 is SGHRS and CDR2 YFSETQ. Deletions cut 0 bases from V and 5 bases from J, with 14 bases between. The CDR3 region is CASSLERVSTETQYF. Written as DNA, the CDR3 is TGCGCCAGCAGCTTGGAGAGAGTGTCCACGGAGACCCAGTACTTC.

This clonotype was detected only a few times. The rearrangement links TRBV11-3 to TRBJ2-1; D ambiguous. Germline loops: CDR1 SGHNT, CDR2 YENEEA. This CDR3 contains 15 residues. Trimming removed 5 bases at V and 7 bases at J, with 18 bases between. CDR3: CASSTRRGALNEQFF. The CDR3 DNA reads TGTGCCAGCAGCACACGCCGAGGAGCGCTAAATGAGCAGTTCTTC.

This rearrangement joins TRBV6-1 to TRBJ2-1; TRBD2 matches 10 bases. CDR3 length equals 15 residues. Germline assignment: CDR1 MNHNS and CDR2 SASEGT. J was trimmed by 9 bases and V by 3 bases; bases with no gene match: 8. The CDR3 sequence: CASSDVAGGQSEQFF. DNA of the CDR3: TGTGCCAGCAGTGACGTAGCGGGAGGACAGAGTGAGCAGTTCTTC.

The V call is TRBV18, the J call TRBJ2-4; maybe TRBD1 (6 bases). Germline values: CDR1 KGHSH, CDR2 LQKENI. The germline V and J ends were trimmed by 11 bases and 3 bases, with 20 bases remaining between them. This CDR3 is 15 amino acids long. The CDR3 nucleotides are TGTGCCTCCGAAAAGACAGGCCCTAACAAAAACATTCAGTACTTC. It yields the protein CASEKTGPNKNIQYF.

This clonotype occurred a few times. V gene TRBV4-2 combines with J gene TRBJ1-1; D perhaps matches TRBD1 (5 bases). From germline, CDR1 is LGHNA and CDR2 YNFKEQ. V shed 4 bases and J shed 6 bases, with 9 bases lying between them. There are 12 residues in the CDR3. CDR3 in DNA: TGTGCCAGCAGCCCGGGACGGCCTGAAGCTTTCTTT. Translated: CASSPGRPEAFF.

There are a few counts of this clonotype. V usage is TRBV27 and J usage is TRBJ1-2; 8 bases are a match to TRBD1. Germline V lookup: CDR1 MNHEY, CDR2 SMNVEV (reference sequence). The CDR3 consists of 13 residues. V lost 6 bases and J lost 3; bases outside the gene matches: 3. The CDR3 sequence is CASRGQAHYGYTF. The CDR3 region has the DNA TGTGCCAGCAGGGGACAGGCCCACTATGGCTACACCTTC.

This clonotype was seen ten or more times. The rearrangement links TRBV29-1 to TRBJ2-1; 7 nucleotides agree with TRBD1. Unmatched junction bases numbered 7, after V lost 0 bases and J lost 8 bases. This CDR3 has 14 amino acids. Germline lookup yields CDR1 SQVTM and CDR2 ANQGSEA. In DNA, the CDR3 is TGCAGCGTTGAAGACCGACAGGGAAAGGATGAGCAGTTCTTC. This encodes CSVEDRQGKDEQFF.

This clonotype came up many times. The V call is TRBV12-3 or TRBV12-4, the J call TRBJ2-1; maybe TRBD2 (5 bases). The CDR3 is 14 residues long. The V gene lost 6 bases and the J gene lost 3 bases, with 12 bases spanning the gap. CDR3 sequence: CASSPGLDYNEQFF. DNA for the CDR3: TGTGCCAGCAGCCCAGGACTGGACTACAATGAGCAGTTCTTC.

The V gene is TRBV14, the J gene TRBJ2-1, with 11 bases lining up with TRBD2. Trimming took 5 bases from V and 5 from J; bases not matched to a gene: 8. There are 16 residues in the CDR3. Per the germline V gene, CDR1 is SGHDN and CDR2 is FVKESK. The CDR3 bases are TGTGCCAGCAGCTCTTTAGGGACTAGCGGCGACAATGAGCAGTTCTTC. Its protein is CASSSLGTSGDNEQFF.

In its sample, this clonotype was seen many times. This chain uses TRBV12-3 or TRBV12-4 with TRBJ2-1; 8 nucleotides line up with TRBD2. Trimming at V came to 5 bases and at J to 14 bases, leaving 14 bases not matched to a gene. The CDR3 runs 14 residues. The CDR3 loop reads CASSPGLGFSGKFF. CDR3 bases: TGTGCCAGCAGTCCGGGACTAGGGTTCTCCGGGAAGTTCTTC.